These 27 T cell receptor beta chains share one sample of origin, sequenced in a study of cytomegalovirus exposure and HLA in healthy donors (dated by TCRdb to 2015 to 2018). Preparation of the library involved the immunoSEQ multiplex PCR assay. The multiplex PCR relied on a mix of 60 forward primers for TCR Vbeta segments and 13 reverse primers for TCR Jbeta segments. Not all clones reach the TCRdb copy of this immuneACCESS table, which keeps in-frame sequences only. Checked studies attribute under half of the gap to unresolved V genes and leave the rest unexplained. The sample data list 150,000 to 200,000 clones, and over 75% of these were observed just once. In total, the top ten clones hold 2.3% of the sample. The sequenced sample consisted of PBMCs. The receptor source for this set is a woman in her fifties or sixties in good health and CMV-seronegative.

The chain employs TRBV7-2 and TRBJ2-3, with D maybe TRBD2 (6 bases). Deletions cut 5 bases from V and 10 bases from J, with 10 bases between. The CDR3 covers 11 residues. Germline V CDR1 and CDR2: SGHTA, FQGNSA. In nucleotides, the CDR3 is TGTGCCAGCAGCGTCGGGACTGCGCAGTATTTT. This encodes CASSVGTAQYF. Filled out from reference TRBV7-2 and TRBJ2-3, the complete variable domain reads GAGVSQSPSNKVTEKGKDVELRCDPISGHTALYWYRQSLGQGLEFLIYFQGNSAPDKSGLPSDRFSAERTGGSVSTLTIQRTQQEDSAVYLCASSVGTAQYFGPGTRLTVL.

This clone was recorded once. The genes are TRBV28 and TRBJ1-4, with TRBD1 matching over 9 bases. The ends lost 6 bases at V and 8 bases at J; junction bases unmatched: 13. The V gene's germline CDR1 is MDHEN and CDR2 SYDVKM. This CDR3 spans 16 amino acids. CDR3 coding DNA: TGTGCCAGCAGAAGCCCGGGGACAGGGAAGATCGAAAAACTGTTTTTT. Translating it yields CASRSPGTGKIEKLFF.

There are a few counts of this clone. V usage is TRBV4-2 and J usage is TRBJ2-1; weak D call: TRBD2 (6 bases). This CDR3 spans 15 amino acids. Trimming took off 1 base at V and 8 bases at J, with 15 bases between the two ends. CDR1 is LGHNA, CDR2 YNFKEQ, per germline. As DNA, the CDR3 is TGTGCCAGCAGCCAAGTCGGGACTCGAGAGGATGAGCAGTTCTTC. It yields the protein CASSQVGTREDEQFF.

This clone was seen a single time. The CDR3 loop is CASNGLAGGMAYNEQFF. The CDR3 DNA sequence: TGTGCCAGCAACGGACTAGCGGGAGGGATGGCCTACAATGAGCAGTTCTTC. The chain employs TRBV7-9 and TRBJ2-1; TRBD2 aligns across 15 bases. CDR3 length: 17 amino acids. With V trimmed by 7 bases and J by 2 bases, 6 bases remained unmatched. From germline, CDR1 is SEHNR and CDR2 FQNEAQ (reference sequence).

The chain recombines TRBV5-6 with TRBJ2-3; D is possibly TRBD1 (6 bases). The CDR3 spans 16 residues. V lost 3 bases to trimming and J lost 1 base, with 15 bases between them. Germline values: CDR1 SGHDT, CDR2 YYEEEE. The CDR3 spells CASSWDTGSGTDTQYF. CDR3 DNA sequence: TGTGCCAGCAGCTGGGACACAGGGTCAGGCACAGATACGCAGTATTTT.

The chain joins TRBV10-1 to TRBJ1-5; possible D gene TRBD1, 6 bases. Germline V gene data show CDR1 as WNHNN and CDR2 as SYGVQD (reference sequence). CDR3 length equals 14 residues. Trimming removed 5 bases at V and 7 bases at J, with 15 bases between. The CDR3 loop reads CASSLQGWEQPQHF. CDR3 nucleotides: TGCGCCAGCAGTCTACAGGGCTGGGAGCAGCCCCAGCATTTT.

This clone was recorded many times. V is TRBV6-1 and J is TRBJ2-4; TRBD1 matches at 7 bases. The germline V gene has CDR1 MNHNS and CDR2 SASEGT. Trimming removed 7 bases from V and 7 bases from J; junction bases left unmatched: 7. CDR3 size: 13 residues. CDR3 amino acids: CASTRDRVNIQYF. The CDR3 bases are TGTGCCAGCACCCGTGACAGGGTCAACATTCAGTACTTC.

The chain has TRBV7-2 and TRBJ2-3, with 8 bases aligning to TRBD2. This CDR3 is 15 amino acids long. CDR1 and CDR2 from the germline V gene are SGHTA and FQGNSA. V lost 5 bases and J lost 2; bases outside the gene matches: 6. The CDR3 loop reads CASSPERGLTDTQYF. CDR3 DNA sequence: TGTGCCAGCAGCCCGGAGCGGGGGCTCACAGATACGCAGTATTTT.

The chain couples TRBV11-2 to TRBJ2-1; no reliable D call. Trimming took 1 base from V and 7 from J, leaving 8 bases between them. Looked up from germline, CDR1 is SGHAT and CDR2 is FQNNGV. The CDR3 is 13 amino acids. CDR3: CASSLGLENEQFF. Written as DNA, the CDR3 is TGTGCCAGCAGCTTAGGTCTTGAGAATGAGCAGTTCTTC.

The chain combines TRBV7-2 with TRBJ1-1; weak D call: TRBD1 (6 bases). Trimming cost V 0 bases and J 5 bases, with 10 bases left between them. CDR3 length: 14 amino acids. The germline V gene has CDR1 SGHTA and CDR2 FQGNSA. The CDR3 nucleotides are TGTGCCAGCAGCTTAGCCCTCCAGGGGACTGAAGCTTTCTTT. Residues: CASSLALQGTEAFF. The entire variable domain, with the rest obtained from reference TRBV7-2 and TRBJ1-1, is as follows: GAGVSQSPSNKVTEKGKDVELRCDPISGHTALYWYRQSLGQGLEFLIYFQGNSAPDKSGLPSDRFSAERTGGSVSTLTIQRTQQEDSAVYLCASSLALQGTEAFFGQGTRLTVV.

A single count supports this clone. The chain has TRBV28 and TRBJ1-1; a possible D gene is TRBD1 (6 bases). The CDR3 runs to 16 residues. V lost 8 bases and J lost 1, with 20 bases in between. Per germline, CDR1 MDHEN and CDR2 SYDVKM. CDR3: CASYLGQRWSNTEAFF. Here the CDR3 DNA reads TGTGCCAGCTATCTCGGACAGCGCTGGTCGAACACTGAAGCTTTCTTT.

This clone was detected only a few times. At one end, the junction sequence differs from germline, possibly due to a read error. The DNA of the CDR3 is TGCGCCAGCAGCCAAGATTTGGAGAGTGCCTCATATCAGCCCCAGCATTTT. This sequence encodes CASSQDLESASYQPQHF. This chain connects TRBV5-4 to TRBJ1-5; unclear D gene. The CDR3 runs to 17 residues. The germline gives CDR1 SGHNT, CDR2 YYREEE (reference sequence).

The chain uses TRBV29-1 and TRBJ1-1; 7 bases fit TRBD1. V dropped 6 bases and J dropped 6; count of bases not matched to a gene: 7. Germline V lookup: CDR1 SQVTM, CDR2 ANQGSEA. This CDR3 spans 12 amino acids. CDR3 loop: CSVVRGMAEAFF. The CDR3 DNA is TGCAGCGTAGTCAGGGGGATGGCTGAAGCTTTCTTT.

The chain couples TRBV15 to TRBJ2-5, with D possibly being TRBD1 (5 bases). Trimming pared 0 bases from V and 2 bases from J, leaving 16 bases between. Germline lookup yields CDR1 LNHNV and CDR2 YYDKDF (reference sequence). CDR3 size: 17 residues. The CDR3 region is CATSREWRVGVQETQYF. CDR3 sequence (DNA): TGTGCCACCAGCAGAGAGTGGCGAGTAGGGGTACAAGAGACCCAGTACTTC.

This chain joins TRBV27 and TRBJ2-1, with TRBD2 matching over 11 bases. Germline CDR1 is MNHEY and CDR2 is SMNVEV (reference sequence). The CDR3 is made up of 17 amino acids. V was pared by 3 bases and J by 5 bases, with 9 bases of the junction left unmatched. The CDR3 sequence: CASSFLATSGINNEQFF. In DNA form, the CDR3 reads TGTGCCAGCAGTTTCCTCGCGACTAGCGGGATTAACAATGAGCAGTTCTTC.

This chain uses TRBV6-1 with TRBJ2-3; 7 nucleotides align to TRBD2. CDR1 and CDR2 from the germline V gene are MNHNS and SASEGT. V lost 4 bases to trimming and J lost 0 bases; unmatched junction nucleotides: 7. The CDR3 has 16 residues. The CDR3 DNA sequence: TGTGCCAGCAGTGCTTTACGCGGGAGTAGCACAGATACGCAGTATTTT. Translating it yields CASSALRGSSTDTQYF.

V and J are TRBV28 and TRBJ2-3; TRBD1 is a possible D gene (6 bases). Looked up from germline, CDR1 is MDHEN and CDR2 is SYDVKM. V was pared by 8 bases and J by 0 bases, with 9 bases between. The CDR3 is 13 amino acids. The CDR3 region has the DNA TGTGCCAGCCGGGACACTAGCACAGATACGCAGTATTTT. It translates to CASRDTSTDTQYF.

This clone was counted a single time. The V call is TRBV6-1, the J call TRBJ1-1; 12 positions match TRBD1. CDR1 is MNHNS and CDR2 is SASEGT in the germline V gene. The junction had 9 bases not matched to a gene; V was cut back by 5 bases and J by 8 bases. The CDR3 totals 15 residues. Here the CDR3 reads CASSSPGTGGGEAFF. The CDR3 DNA reads as TGTGCCAGCAGTAGTCCCGGGACAGGGGGCGGAGAAGCTTTCTTT.

The V gene is TRBV6-1, the J gene TRBJ2-1; 11 bases fit TRBD2. V was pared by 4 bases and J by 4 bases, with 3 bases of the junction left unmatched. The CDR3 extends over 15 amino acids. Germline V gene data show CDR1 as MNHNS and CDR2 as SASEGT. The CDR3 DNA follows: TGTGCCAGCAGTGTGGGGACTAGCGGTTACAATGAGCAGTTCTTC. Its protein is CASSVGTSGYNEQFF.

This clone was counted once. The junction does not match germline at one end; this may be a read error. V and J are TRBV30 and TRBJ2-6, with D perhaps TRBD1 (6 bases). This CDR3 is built from 16 residues. The germline V gene encodes CDR1 GTSNPN and CDR2 SVGIG (reference sequence). CDR3 nucleotides: TGTGCCTGGAGTCGAACAGGGAACTCTGGGGCCAACGTCCTGGCTTTC. Its protein is CAWSRTGNSGANVLAF.

The chain employs TRBV11-2 and TRBJ2-7, with D possibly matching TRBD1 (6 bases). The V gene's germline CDR1 is SGHAT and CDR2 FQNNGV. With 5 bases removed from V and 0 bases from J, the gap between germline ends came to 14 bases. This CDR3 is 15 amino acids long. The CDR3 region is CASSIIDRPSYEQYF. CDR3 in DNA: TGTGCCAGCAGCATAATAGACAGGCCCTCCTACGAGCAGTACTTC. Variable domain in full (rest from reference TRBV11-2 and TRBJ2-7): EAGVAQSPRYKIIEKRQSVAFWCNPISGHATLYWYQQILGQGPKLLIQFQNNGVVDDSQLPKDRFSAERLKGVDSTLKIQPAKLEDSAVYLCASSIIDRPSYEQYFGPGTRLTVT.

This clone appeared a few times. The rearrangement uses TRBV5-1 and TRBJ2-7; 8 bases are a match to TRBD2. The junction had 9 bases not matched to a gene; V was cut back by 1 base and J by 6 bases. Germline V CDR1 and CDR2: SGHRS, YFSETQ. The CDR3 totals 15 residues. The CDR3 region has the DNA TGCGCCAGCAGCTTGCGACGCGGGAGGTATCGCGAGCAGTACTTC. It is translated as CASSLRRGRYREQYF.

The V call is TRBV28, the J call TRBJ1-1, with no clear D. Germline CDR1 MDHEN, CDR2 SYDVKM. V gave up 7 bases and J gave up 10 bases, with 10 bases separating them. The CDR3 contains 10 residues. The CDR3 spells CASKHTGAFF. CDR3 coding DNA: TGTGCCAGCAAACACACGGGAGCTTTCTTT. The full variable domain, in which reference TRBV28 and TRBJ1-1 provide the parts outside the CDR3, is DVKVTQSSRYLVKRTGEKVFLECVQDMDHENMFWYRQDPGLGLRLIYFSYDVKMKEKGDIPEGYSVSREKKERFSLILESASTNQTSMYLCASKHTGAFFGQGTRLTVV.

In its sample, this clone was seen a few times. The chain carries TRBV28 and TRBJ1-5, with D possibly being TRBD1 (6 bases). The length of the CDR3 is 13 residues. V lost 10 bases to trimming and J lost 7 bases, with 17 bases between them. Germline CDR1 MDHEN, CDR2 SYDVKM. CDR3 in DNA: TGTGCCACCAGACAGGTCCCCGGACAGCCCCAGCATTTT. Amino acids: CATRQVPGQPQHF.

The genes are TRBV28 and TRBJ2-7, with 12 positions matching TRBD1. Trimming took 5 bases from V and 4 from J; bases not matched to a gene: 6. CDR3 length: 15 residues. CDR1 and CDR2 from the germline V gene are MDHEN and SYDVKM. The CDR3 reads CASSLGGQGAYEQYF. The DNA of the CDR3 is TGTGCCAGCAGTCTAGGGGGACAGGGGGCTTACGAGCAGTACTTC.

The chain uses TRBV5-1 and TRBJ1-3; 7 bases are a match to TRBD1. The germline V gene encodes CDR1 SGHRS and CDR2 YFSETQ. V lost 4 bases and J lost 2; bases outside the gene matches: 9. The CDR3 is 16 amino acids. CDR3 in amino acids: CASSLQTQGAGNTIYF. As DNA, the CDR3 is TGCGCCAGCAGCCTCCAGACTCAGGGGGCTGGAAACACCATATATTTT.

The chain combines TRBV27 with TRBJ2-1; D might be TRBD1 (5 bases). CDR3 length: 12 residues. The V gene lost 6 bases and the J gene lost 4 bases, with 7 bases spanning the gap. Looked up from germline, CDR1 is MNHEY and CDR2 is SMNVEV (reference sequence). CDR3 sequence: CASSDSYNEQFF. CDR3 nucleotide sequence: TGTGCCAGCAGCGACAGTTACAATGAGCAGTTCTTC.